Listed below are T cell receptor beta chains from one sample, sequenced in a study of post-analysis software for immune sequencing data. TCRdb called the PCR reads again in MiXCR, with one record for every CDR3 protein. Of fewer than 550,000 distinct CDR3 sequences in the sample, around 36% are singletons; the top ten hold 4.5% to 7.5%. The specimen was blood. The origin of the receptors is a girl between 2 and 17 years old with multiple sclerosis. Each CDR3 is given with its conserved first and last residue. A D gene is named only where the DNA matches it firmly. For some rows the clone size is stated as once, few or many, or as a class when expanded; others skip it.

CDR3 length	D gene	clone size	V gene	J gene	CDR3 protein	CDR3 DNA
15	-	-	TRBV3-1	TRBJ2-4	CASSQNQLAKNIQYF	TGTGCCAGCAGCCAAAACCAGCTAGCCAAAAACATTCAGTACTTC
14	-	-	TRBV6-1	TRBJ1-4	CASSSSGTNEKLFF	TGTGCCAGCAGTTCATCAGGGACTAATGAAAAACTGTTTTTT
16	TRBD1	-	TRBV12-3/TRBV12-4	TRBJ1-5	CASGPGGARGNQPQHF	TGTGCCAGCGGGCCAGGGGGGGCTAGGGGCAATCAGCCCCAGCATTTT
16	TRBD1	few	TRBV3-1	TRBJ2-6	CASSPNRGSGANVLTF	TGTGCCAGCAGCCCAAACAGGGGATCAGGGGCCAACGTCCTGACTTTC
15	-	-	TRBV9	TRBJ1-5	CASSAGIGGNQPQHF	TGTGCCAGCAGCGCCGGTATAGGCGGCAATCAGCCCCAGCATTTT
15	TRBD1	few	TRBV2	TRBJ1-4	CASRRQGITNEKLFF	TGTGCCAGCAGGAGACAGGGAATAACTAATGAAAAACTGTTTTTT
14	TRBD1	-	TRBV7-2	TRBJ1-4	CASSLGGGEEKLFF	TGTGCCAGCAGCTTAGGAGGGGGCGAGGAAAAACTGTTTTTT
16	TRBD1	few	TRBV27	TRBJ2-2	CASSPPGQGNTGELFF	TGTGCCAGCAGTCCCCCGGGACAGGGGAACACCGGGGAGCTGTTTTTT
21	-	-	TRBV11-1	TRBJ2-6	CASTQITTTGRGLAGANVLTF	TGTGCCAGCACGCAGATTACAACGACAGGTCGGGGATTGGCGGGGGCCAACGTCCTGACTTTC
12	-	-	TRBV7-8	TRBJ1-2	CASSLGIYGYTF	TGTGCCAGCAGCCTCGGAATCTATGGCTACACCTTC
16	-	few	TRBV21-1	TRBJ2-7	CASSNRAGQGAYEQYF	TGTGCCAGCAGCAACAGGGCGGGACAGGGAGCCTACGAGCAGTACTTC
9	-	-	TRBV29-1	TRBJ1-2	CSVAKGYTF	TGCAGCGTTGCGAAGGGCTACACCTTC
12	TRBD1	-	TRBV12-3/TRBV12-4	TRBJ2-3	CASSSRQGAQYF	TGTGCCAGCAGTTCCCGACAGGGAGCGCAGTATTTT
15	TRBD1	-	TRBV15	TRBJ1-5	CATSRDRGQGQPQHF	TGTGCCACCAGCAGAGACAGGGGGCAAGGTCAGCCCCAGCATTTT
13	-	-	TRBV6-5	TRBJ2-1	CASSARGYNEQFF	TGTGCCAGCAGTGCTCGCGGATACAATGAGCAGTTCTTC
18	TRBD2	-	TRBV15	TRBJ2-5	CATSRSPGGARYQETQYF	TGTGCCACCAGCAGATCCCCGGGAGGGGCCAGGTACCAAGAGACCCAGTACTTC
14	-	few	TRBV14	TRBJ1-2	CASSQDYANYGYTF	TGTGCCAGCAGCCAGGACTATGCTAACTATGGCTACACCTTC
14	TRBD1	-	TRBV27	TRBJ2-7	CASTRTGGMYEQYF	TGTGCCAGCACCCGGACAGGGGGCATGTACGAGCAGTACTTC
16	-	many	TRBV7-8	TRBJ1-6	CASSVPRDILNSPLHF	TGTGCCAGCAGCGTCCCCCGGGACATCCTTAATTCACCCCTCCACTTT
16	-	-	TRBV3-1	TRBJ2-4	CASSQVGRGLANIQYF	TGTGCCAGCAGCCAAGTCGGCAGGGGTCTCGCAAACATTCAGTACTTC
16	-	-	TRBV20-1	TRBJ1-6	CSAREGLRGHNSPLHF	TGCAGTGCTAGAGAGGGACTACGGGGACACAATTCACCCCTCCACTTT
14	-	few	TRBV11-2	TRBJ2-5	CASSLSLQGVTQYF	TGTGCCAGCAGCCTATCCCTCCAAGGGGTGACCCAGTACTTC
16	TRBD2	-	TRBV5-6	TRBJ2-3	CASSSLAGPGADTQYF	TGTGCCAGCAGCTCCCTAGCGGGGCCAGGCGCAGATACGCAGTATTTT
14	-	-	TRBV20-1	TRBJ2-7	CSAPRSGVTYEQYF	TGCAGTGCTCCCCGCTCGGGCGTTACCTACGAGCAGTACTTC
15	-	few	TRBV4-1	TRBJ2-7	CASSGPGHVSYEQYF	TGCGCCAGCAGCGGTCCGGGACACGTCTCCTACGAGCAGTACTTC